This TCR beta chain derives from a study of T-cell memory formation after mild COVID-19 (dated by TCRdb to about 2021). At the level of the whole study: TCR sequence clusters from the two donors were found to be largely donor specific. Two young, previously healthy adult volunteers, one female and one male, were included in the cohort. In two donors, T-cell clones that expanded and contracted after mild COVID-19 were followed by sequencing TCRalpha and TCRbeta repertoires longitudinally. Summary of the overall study and its limitations: Some responding clones were detected in pre-infection memory, which suggested that pre-existing cross-reactive memory T cells had joined the SARS-CoV-2 response. Contracting CD4+ clones appeared mostly in the CM and EM memory subsets, whereas CD8+ clones were enriched in EMRA. Clones that contracted from day 15 to 85 showed balanced CD4/CD8 phenotypes, whereas a second wave of clones that expanded from day 15 to 37 leaned towards CD4+. SARS-CoV-2 specificity was not confirmed for the second-wave clones peaking on day 37. The study included only a couple of mild cases, and larger cohorts that include severe cases with pre-infection samples were judged to be necessary.

The instrument was an Illumina NovaSeq 6000. Using 5'RACE with constant-segment primers, TCRalpha and TCRbeta cDNA libraries were constructed, with sample barcodes and unique molecular identifiers added in the process. Trizol reagent was used to extract RNA from every sample. Amplification of the libraries took two PCR steps, and the second step added a second sample barcode plus Illumina TruSeq adapters. Sequencing of the libraries was done on an Illumina NovaSeq, producing 2 x 150 bp paired-end reads. Per the authors' processing: The reads were demultiplexed and collapsed into UMI-guided consensus sequences using migec v1.2.7. Using mixcr v2.1.11, UMI consensuses were aligned to TRA and TRB V and J templates and then assembled into clonotypes. Expanded or contracted clonotypes were those called significant by both edgeR and NoisET, with noise models trained on biological replicates. For edgeR calls, the thresholds were a false discovery rate-adjusted p below 0.01 and a log2 fold-change of 1. PCA with hierarchical clustering of max-normalized trajectories of the 1000 most abundant clonotypes was used as exploratory dynamics analysis. Each responding clone was given a CD4 or CD8 phenotype based on the CD4+ and CD8+ repertoires, which had been sequenced separately. TCRdb took the public reads, trimmed them with fastp at Q25, ran MiXCR for clone calling and kept in-frame beta chains. CDR3 protein duplicates are merged, each entry listing the most common genes and DNA. These V and J calls rely on TCRdb rather than the paper's analysis. The sample data list fewer than 150,000 distinct CDR3 sequences, and approximately 21% of these were observed just once. The leading ten clones occupy roughly 40% of the sample.

Ficoll-Paque density gradient centrifugation was the method used to isolate PBMCs. Reading from cysteine to phenylalanine, the CDR3 counts 11 amino acids. Of the read, only the CDR3 DNA is kept; its 33 bases are in frame from base 1. Based on the germline V gene (reference sequence), the CDR1 and CDR2 sequences are DFQATT and SNEGSKA. The V and J ends are trimmed by 5 bases and 8 bases, leaving 12 bases between them. This clonotype has just a few counts. Its antigen is unknown. Base-call qualities are not available, and no considerably larger clone is one nucleotide away. The clonotype comes from a man aged 18 to 35 who had mild COVID-19 (a few samples of this study predate the infection). The sample titles of this study are shuffled in the database, so cell type and time point are left out; the donor was told from shared clones. Input material: PBMCs or a T cell subset sorted from them (not recorded which). This receptor chain uses TRBV20-1 and TRBJ1-2; a weak D assignment points to TRBD1 (6 bases agree). The CDR3 in this case is CSASGGEGYTF. The DNA is TGCAGTGCTTCGGGGGGCGAGGGCTACACCTTC.